Shown below are 30 T cell receptor gamma chains from a single sample sequenced in a study of γδ T cells in repeated Plasmodium falciparum infection. TCRdb processed the multiplex PCR reads again with the CATT caller. This table holds 25,000 to 35,000 gamma-chain clones, around 1.4% found once. Flow sorting of PBMC yielded separate Vgamma9/Vdelta2+ and Vdelta2-negative gammadelta T cell populations for bulk repertoire analysis. The sequenced sample was gamma-delta T cells from blood. These receptor sequences come from a pool of human donors (malaria-infected and uninfected, not separated).

This clone was detected ten times or more. The V gene is TRGV3, the J gene TRGJP1. Trimming cost V 0 bases and J 4 bases; bases outside gene matches: 5. The length of the CDR3 is 15 residues. Germline V lookup: CDR1 VTNTFY, CDR2 YDVSTARD (reference sequence). The CDR3 region is CATWDRLSTGWFKIF. CDR3 DNA: TGTGCCACCTGGGACAGGCTAAGCACTGGTTGGTTCAAGATATTT.

This clone was picked up a small number of times. TCRdb's protein, taken from a much larger clone, differs from this DNA's translation at residue 6, likely owing to a read error; the protein displayed comes from the DNA. The chain links TRGV4 to TRGJ1 or TRGJ2. The J gene, not given by TCRdb, was assigned here from a germline match of the nucleotide sequence. Looked up from germline, CDR1 is EGSTGY and CDR2 is YDSYTSSV. J gave up 8 bases and V 3 bases, and 7 bases lay outside the gene matches. CDR3 size: 12 residues. Written as DNA, the CDR3 is TGTGCCACCTGGGATCAGATAAATAAGAAACTCTTT. It specifies CATWDQINKKLF.

This clone has ten or more counts. TCRdb's protein for this DNA is that of a much larger clone and differs from the translation at residue 4, likely a read error; the protein shown is the DNA translation. V usage is TRGV9 and J usage is TRGJ1 or TRGJ2. The J gene, left out of TCRdb, was set here by checking the DNA against germline. Germline V CDR1 and CDR2: GITISATS, ISYDGTV (reference sequence). This CDR3 region has 10 residues. CDR3 coding DNA: TGTGCCTTGCGGGAGGGAAAGAAACTCTTT. Translated: CALREGKKLF.

A remark on this clone: The protein held in TCRdb is that of a much larger clone and does not match this DNA's translation at residue 3, likely because of a read error; the protein shown is translated from the DNA. This chain's CDR3 is CASWEDFKKLF. The CDR3 DNA reads as TGTGCCTCCTGGGAAGATTTTAAGAAACTCTTT. The J gene is TRGJ1 or TRGJ2, the V gene TRGV2. TCRdb offers no J gene call, so here the DNA was matched to germline to obtain one. The CDR3 totals 11 residues. Germline lookup yields CDR1 EGSNGY and CDR2 YDSYNSKV.

This clone has a count of ten or more. TCRdb's listed protein matches a much larger clone and diverges from this DNA's translation at residue 5, likely through a read error; the protein shown comes from the DNA. The chain joins TRGV3 to TRGJ1 or TRGJ2. The V gene's germline CDR1 is VTNTFY and CDR2 YDVSTARD (reference sequence). There are 14 residues in the CDR3. CDR3 DNA: TGTGCCACCTGGGGCAGGCTGAATTATTATAAGAAACTCTTT. Its translation: CATWGRLNYYKKLF.

Concerning this clone: A read error is likely here: a far larger clone is one base away. The sample holds other DNA sequences that translate to the same CDR3. The rearrangement joins TRGV9 to TRGJP. The J gene comes from matching the DNA to germline here; TCRdb lacks it. CDR1 is GITISATS, CDR2 ISYDGTV, per germline (reference sequence). The CDR3 consists of 20 residues. In DNA, the CDR3 is TGTGCCCTGTGGGAGGTCTGGTCTCTATTAGGAGAGTTGGGCAAAAAAATCAAGGTATTT. Protein: CALWEVWSLLGELGKKIKVF.

This clone is judged medium-sized. Different DNA sequences within this sample yield the same CDR3. DNA of the CDR3: TGTGCCTTGTGGGAGGTCGGCGAGTTGGGCAAAAAAATCAAGGTATTT. It codes for CALWEVGELGKKIKVF. The chain is built from TRGV9 and TRGJP. The V segment lost 1 base and the J segment 7 bases; nucleotides outside the gene matches: 4. There are 16 residues in the CDR3. Per germline, CDR1 GITISATS and CDR2 ISYDGTV (reference sequence).

Notes on this clone: TCRdb's entry gives the protein of a much larger clone, which mismatches this DNA's translation at residue 3, likely from a read error; the protein reported here is translated from the DNA. This chain joins TRGV9 and TRGJP. TCRdb supplies no J gene; here it was assigned by aligning the nucleotide sequence to germline. This CDR3 is built from 24 residues. Germline CDR1 and CDR2: GITISATS and ISYDGTV (reference sequence). The CDR3 protein is CASWDVARKLSRDGQELGKKIKVF. CDR3 nucleotides: TGTGCCTCGTGGGATGTAGCTCGCAAGCTTTCAAGGGACGGGCAAGAGTTGGGCAAAAAAATCAAGGTATTT.

At least ten counts were recorded for this clone. TCRdb shows a much larger clone's protein in place of this DNA's translation, and the two differ at residue 7, likely through a read error; the protein shown is translated from the DNA. The V and J genes are TRGV9 and TRGJ1 or TRGJ2. In the absence of a J gene in TCRdb, the DNA was matched to germline to assign it here. The CDR3 is 13 residues long. Trimming cost V 1 base and J 11 bases; bases outside gene matches: 11. From germline, CDR1 is GITISATS and CDR2 ISYDGTV (reference sequence). The CDR3, as DNA: TGTGCCTTGTGGGAGGTTGTCCCCCTTGAGAAACTCTTT. It codes for CALWEVVPLEKLF.

This clone was detected many times. This DNA translates differently at residue 8 from the TCRdb protein, which is that of a much larger clone; a read error is likely, and the protein shown is the DNA's own translation. The V call is TRGV9, the J call TRGJP. V lost 1 base to trimming and J lost 5 bases; unmatched junction nucleotides: 5. Germline CDR1 is GITISATS and CDR2 is ISYDGTV (reference sequence). The CDR3 is made up of 17 amino acids. CDR3 nucleotide sequence: TGTGCCTTGTGGGAGGTTTCTGAAGAGTTGGGCAAAAAAATCAAGGTATTT. Translated: CALWEVSEELGKKIKVF.

With regard to this clone: The amino acid sequence in TCRdb belongs to a much larger clone and departs from this DNA's translation at residue 5, likely a sequencing read error; the sequence shown is translated from the DNA. The chain joins TRGV5 to TRGJP1. TCRdb is silent on the J gene; assignment here came from matching the DNA to germline. This CDR3 comprises 14 residues. Per germline, CDR1 VINAFY and CDR2 YDVSNSKD. V gave up 6 bases and J gave up 2 bases; unmatched junction bases: 6. The CDR3 DNA reads as TGTGCCACCTGGCCTGGGACCACTGGTTGGTTCAAGATATTT. Translated: CATWPGTTGWFKIF.

This clone has a count of ten or more. The amino acid sequence in TCRdb belongs to a much larger clone and departs from this DNA's translation at residue 5, likely a sequencing read error; the sequence shown is translated from the DNA. V gene TRGV4 combines with J gene TRGJ1 or TRGJ2. V shed 5 bases and J 0 bases; nucleotides not matched to a gene: 4. CDR1 and CDR2 from the germline V gene are EGSTGY and YDSYTSSV. This CDR3 is 13 amino acids long. Written as DNA, the CDR3 is TGTGCCACCTGGGGATTGAATTATTATAAGAAACTCTTT. It translates to CATWGLNYYKKLF.

This clone came up many times. This likely stems from a read error, as it lies one base from a far larger clone. In the same sample, other DNA sequences code for this CDR3. The chain is built from TRGV9 and TRGJ1 or TRGJ2. TCRdb gives no J gene; it was assigned here by matching the DNA to germline. Losses at the gene ends were 2 bases for V and 1 base for J; bases not matched to a gene: 5. This CDR3 spans 14 amino acids. Germline CDR1 GITISATS, CDR2 ISYDGTV (reference sequence). The CDR3 DNA follows: TGTGCCTTGTGGGAGGGAGCAAATTATTATAAGAAACTCTTT. Protein sequence: CALWEGANYYKKLF.

To note about this clone: TCRdb shows a much larger clone's protein in place of this DNA's translation, and the two differ at residue 10, likely through a read error; the protein shown is translated from the DNA. The chain is built from TRGV4 and TRGJ1 or TRGJ2. Since TCRdb gives no J gene, matching the DNA to germline was used here to assign it. Germline-derived CDR1 and CDR2 are EGSTGY and YDSYTSSV. This CDR3 spans 13 amino acids. Unmatched junction bases numbered 16, after V lost 5 bases and J lost 12 bases. The CDR3 sequence is CATWVDPPIRKLF. CDR3 nucleotides: TGTGCCACCTGGGTCGATCCCCCTATAAGGAAACTCTTT.

Ten or more counts support this clone. This rearrangement joins TRGV8 to TRGJ1 or TRGJ2. Here the J gene came from matching the DNA to germline, since TCRdb omits it. Losses at the gene ends were 2 bases for V and 0 bases for J; bases not matched to a gene: 7. CDR1 VENAVY and CDR2 YDSYNSRV come from the germline V gene. There are 15 residues in the CDR3. The DNA of the CDR3 is TGTGCCACCTGGGATACCCCCCCGAATTATTATAAGAAACTCTTT. It translates to CATWDTPPNYYKKLF.

With regard to this clone: A far larger clone lies a single base away; this is likely a read error. The gene calls are TRGV4 and TRGJP2. The J gene is absent in TCRdb and was assigned here via DNA matching to germline. Germline CDR1 and CDR2: EGSTGY and YDSYTSSV. The CDR3 covers 13 residues. V was clipped by 4 bases and J by 5 bases; unmatched bases: 4. Here the CDR3 DNA reads TGTGCCACCTGGGACGACAGTGATTGGATCAAGACGTTT. Protein: CATWDDSDWIKTF.

This clone was seen at least ten times. TCRdb's protein, taken from a much larger clone, differs from this DNA's translation at residue 4, likely owing to a read error; the protein displayed comes from the DNA. The rearrangement links TRGV9 to TRGJP. TCRdb is silent on the J gene; assignment here came from matching the DNA to germline. CDR1 GITISATS and CDR2 ISYDGTV come from the germline V gene (reference sequence). CDR3 length: 16 residues. Here the CDR3 DNA reads TGTGCCTTGCGGGAAGACCGTGAGTTGGGCAAAAAAATCAAGGTATTT. Translation gives CALREDRELGKKIKVF.

This clone was seen a few times. This DNA translates differently at residue 10 from the TCRdb protein, which is that of a much larger clone; a read error is likely, and the protein shown is the DNA's own translation. V gene TRGV9 was called; the J gene was not. The CDR3 spans 12 residues. Germline V gene data show CDR1 as GITISATS and CDR2 as ISYDGTV (reference sequence). The CDR3 nucleotides are TGTGCCTTGTGGATCTTTTATTATAAGGAACTCTTT. Translated: CALWIFYYKELF.

This clone was recorded many times. TCRdb's listed protein matches a much larger clone and diverges from this DNA's translation at residue 12, likely through a read error; the protein shown comes from the DNA. The chain uses TRGV9 and TRGJ1 or TRGJ2. Germline V gives CDR1 GITISATS, CDR2 ISYDGTV (reference sequence). CDR3 length equals 15 residues. CDR3 bases: TGTGCCTTGTGGGAGGCAAGCCTCCCTTATTATAGGAAACTCTTT. It yields the protein CALWEASLPYYRKLF.

This clone came up many times. The V gene is TRGV4, the J gene TRGJ1 or TRGJ2. J was trimmed by 8 bases and V by 0 bases; bases with no gene match: 7. The CDR3 spans 13 residues. CDR1 is EGSTGY and CDR2 is YDSYTSSV in the germline V gene. The CDR3 reads CATWDGQLDKKLF. The CDR3 bases are TGTGCCACCTGGGATGGGCAGTTGGATAAGAAACTCTTT.

This clone turned up a few times. TCRdb assigns this DNA the protein of a much larger clone, which departs from its translation at residue 3; this likely reflects a read error, and the protein shown comes from translating the DNA. The rearrangement links TRGV8 to TRGJ1 or TRGJ2. TCRdb supplies no J gene; here it was assigned by aligning the nucleotide sequence to germline. Germline CDR1 VENAVY, CDR2 YDSYNSRV. The CDR3 length is 13 residues. The CDR3 nucleotides read TGTGCCGCCTGGATTACGTCATATTATAAGAAACTCTTT. Translated: CAAWITSYYKKLF.

This clone was counted many times. The chain is built from TRGV8 and TRGJ1 or TRGJ2. V was clipped by 1 base and J by 4 bases; unmatched bases: 10. Germline V CDR1 and CDR2: VENAVY, YDSYNSRV. The CDR3 loop spans 15 amino acids. The CDR3 DNA follows: TGTGCCACCTGGGATAGCCCGTCCAACTATTATAAGAAACTCTTT. This gives the protein CATWDSPSNYYKKLF.

This clone was detected ten times or more. A single base separates this from a much larger clone, so it may be a read error. The chain links TRGV4 to TRGJ1 or TRGJ2. The J gene, missing from TCRdb, was assigned here through DNA to germline matching. The CDR3 sequence is 15 residues long. The trim removed 0 bases at V and 3 bases at J, leaving 8 bases unmatched. Germline lookup yields CDR1 EGSTGY and CDR2 YDSYTSSV. The CDR3 loop is CATWDGPSFYYKKLF. The CDR3, as DNA: TGTGCCACCTGGGATGGGCCGTCCTTTTATTATAAGAAACTCTTT.

This clone turned up a few times. The protein given by TCRdb reflects a much larger clone and differs at residue 9 from this DNA's translation, likely from a read error; the protein shown is the DNA's translation. Here the V gene is TRGV3, but the J gene went uncalled. The germline gives CDR1 VTNTFY, CDR2 YDVSTARD (reference sequence). This CDR3 has 11 amino acids. The chain's CDR3 is CATWERYKELF. The CDR3 DNA follows: TGTGCCACCTGGGAAAGGTATAAGGAACTCTTT.

This clone was picked up many times. This DNA translates differently at residue 14 from the TCRdb protein, which is that of a much larger clone; a read error is likely, and the protein shown is the DNA's own translation. CDR3 protein: CALWETQELGKKIEVF. The CDR3 bases are TGTGCCTTGTGGGAGACCCAAGAGTTGGGCAAAAAAATCGAGGTATTT. The J gene is TRGJP, the V gene TRGV9. Germline values: CDR1 GITISATS, CDR2 ISYDGTV (reference sequence). This CDR3 is built from 16 residues.

Remarks on this clone: A far larger clone differs by one base, so this is likely a read error. This CDR3 is also generated by other DNA sequences in the sample. The J gene is TRGJ1 or TRGJ2, the V gene TRGV8. Germline values: CDR1 VENAVY, CDR2 YDSYNSRV. CDR3 length: 21 residues. The trim removed 2 bases at V and 4 bases at J, leaving 29 bases unmatched. The CDR3 reads CATWDTRPQGSPCEPYYKKLF. CDR3 DNA sequence: TGTGCCACCTGGGATACCCGGCCCCAAGGTTCACCTTGTGAGCCCTATTATAAGAAACTCTTT.

This clone was observed a handful of times. The protein in TCRdb stems from a much larger clone and differs at residue 5 from this DNA's translation, likely a read error; here the protein is translated from the DNA. The J gene is TRGJ1 or TRGJ2, the V gene TRGV4. The J gene, left out of TCRdb, was set here by checking the DNA against germline. The J segment lost 12 bases and the V segment lost 4 bases, leaving 3 bases of the junction unmatched. The V gene's germline CDR1 is EGSTGY and CDR2 YDSYTSSV. This CDR3 comprises 9 residues. CDR3 amino acids: CATWEVKLF. The CDR3 DNA is TGTGCCACCTGGGAGGTGAAACTCTTT.

This clone has more than one count but fewer than ten. The likely explanation is a read error, given a far larger clone one base away. This specimen includes other DNA sequences encoding the same CDR3. The V gene corresponds to TRGV9; no J gene was called. Germline assignment: CDR1 GITISATS and CDR2 ISYDGTV (reference sequence). The CDR3 is 14 residues long. As DNA, the CDR3 is TGTGCCTTGTGGGACCCTGTCGGGCATTATAAGAAACTCTTC. Its protein product is CALWDPVGHYKKLF.

This clone turned up a few times. The protein TCRdb gives is from a much larger clone and does not agree with this DNA's translation at residue 12, likely a read error; the protein shown here comes from the DNA. The V gene reported is TRGV2; the J gene is uncalled. The CDR3 has 14 amino acids. Germline V gives CDR1 EGSNGY, CDR2 YDSYNSKV. The chain's CDR3 is CATWDGGSDWIETF. The CDR3 DNA sequence: TGTGCCACCTGGGACGGCGGTAGTGATTGGATCGAGACGTTT.

This clone came up many times. The J gene is TRGJ1 or TRGJ2, the V gene TRGV5. The CDR3 has 13 residues. Germline lookup yields CDR1 VINAFY and CDR2 YDVSNSKD. The ends lost 0 bases at V and 7 bases at J; junction bases unmatched: 6. This chain's CDR3 is CATWDRDEYKKLF. CDR3 nucleotides: TGTGCCACCTGGGACAGGGACGAATATAAGAAACTCTTT.